Listed below are T cell receptor beta chains from one sample, sequenced in a study of blood T cells in healthy people across ages. One entry per CDR3 protein, called by TCRdb with MiXCR from the 5' RACE reads. The sample has hundreds of thousands of distinct CDR3 sequences; around 25% are singletons. These data were also filed under a second study, of T cells of mothers and their children.

Sequencing was done on a sample of blood. The receptors here all came from a boy aged 5-17 years in good health. CDR3s include the opening cysteine and the closing phenylalanine or tryptophan. D genes are given only for firm matches. Size is omitted from some rows. Given values are once, few, many or a class for expanded clones.

size: NA
D: NA
V: TRBV6-1
J: TRBJ2-1
DNA: TGTGCCAGCAGGACGCTTGGGTTCGATCACAATGAGCAGTTCTTC
CDR3: CASRTLGFDHNEQFF

size: few
D: NA
V: TRBV5-1
J: TRBJ2-2
DNA: TGCGCCAGCAGCTTGGCCGGTATCAGGAACACCGGGGAGCTGTTTTTT
CDR3: CASSLAGIRNTGELFF

size: NA
D: NA
V: TRBV4-3
J: TRBJ1-4
DNA: TGCGCCAGCAGCCAAGACCCAGATGCAACTAATGAAAAACTGTTTTTT
CDR3: CASSQDPDATNEKLFF

size: many
D: TRBD2
V: TRBV6-5
J: TRBJ2-1
DNA: TGTGCCAGCAGTTACTCGAGCGGGAGTCTGCACAATGAGCAGTTCTTC
CDR3: CASSYSSGSLHNEQFF

size: few
D: NA
V: TRBV6-2/TRBV6-3
J: TRBJ2-1
DNA: TGTGCCAGCAGTTTCCAGGGACTCAAAGGGAATGAGCAGTTCTTC
CDR3: CASSFQGLKGNEQFF

size: NA
D: TRBD2
V: TRBV9
J: TRBJ2-1
DNA: TGTGCCAGCAGCCCGGGAGGGCAGGGGAATGAGCAGTTCTTC
CDR3: CASSPGGQGNEQFF

size: once
D: TRBD1
V: TRBV12-3/TRBV12-4
J: TRBJ2-7
DNA: TGTGCCAGCAGTCGCTCCGGGACAGGGTGGTACGAGCAGTACTTC
CDR3: CASSRSGTGWYEQYF

size: few
D: TRBD2
V: TRBV7-9
J: TRBJ2-5
DNA: TGTGCCAGCAGCTTAAGGACGGGAGGGCCGGAGACCCAGTACTTC
CDR3: CASSLRTGGPETQYF

size: few
D: TRBD1
V: TRBV29-1
J: TRBJ1-1
DNA: TGCAGCGTTGAGTTTAGCGACAGGGTCAACACTGAAGCTTTCTTT
CDR3: CSVEFSDRVNTEAFF

size: NA
D: NA
V: TRBV28
J: TRBJ1-1
DNA: TGTGCCAGCAGTTTTGTGGGGTCTGAAGCTTTCTTT
CDR3: CASSFVGSEAFF

size: NA
D: TRBD1
V: TRBV28
J: TRBJ2-1
DNA: TGTGCCAGCAGTGCGATATGGACAGGCTACAATGAGCAGTTCTTC
CDR3: CASSAIWTGYNEQFF

size: NA
D: NA
V: TRBV11-2
J: TRBJ1-5
DNA: TGTGCCAGCAGCTTGAATAGAGGGGGAGGGCAGCCCCAGCATTTT
CDR3: CASSLNRGGGQPQHF

size: NA
D: NA
V: TRBV5-4
J: TRBJ2-5
DNA: TGTGCCAGCAGACGACGGACCGATCCCAAAGAGACCCAGTACTTC
CDR3: CASRRRTDPKETQYF

size: few
D: NA
V: TRBV20-1
J: TRBJ2-1
DNA: TGCAGTGCTAGAGGACAGACAATTGAGCAGTTCTTC
CDR3: CSARGQTIEQFF

size: NA
D: NA
V: TRBV4-3
J: TRBJ2-7
DNA: TGCGCCAGCAGCCAAGATGGACTTCGCTCCTACGAGCAGTACTTC
CDR3: CASSQDGLRSYEQYF

size: NA
D: NA
V: TRBV20-1
J: TRBJ1-4
DNA: TGCAGTGCTAGTGGGGGGGAAGGTCGTGAAAAACTGTTTTTT
CDR3: CSASGGEGREKLFF

size: NA
D: NA
V: TRBV4-3
J: TRBJ1-5
DNA: TGCGCCAGCAGCCAAGATTCAGGGCTAAATCAGCCCCAGCATTTT
CDR3: CASSQDSGLNQPQHF

size: few
D: NA
V: TRBV12-3/TRBV12-4
J: TRBJ2-5
DNA: TGTGCCAGCAGTTCCCGGGAGCATCAAGAGACCCAGTACTTC
CDR3: CASSSREHQETQYF

size: NA
D: NA
V: TRBV28
J: TRBJ1-1
DNA: TGTGCCAGCAGTTTAACTTACCGGGGCACTGAAGCTTTCTTT
CDR3: CASSLTYRGTEAFF

size: NA
D: NA
V: TRBV6-6
J: TRBJ2-1
DNA: TGTGCCAGCACTCTGGGACCGATCTCCTACAATGAGCAGTTCTTC
CDR3: CASTLGPISYNEQFF

size: NA
D: TRBD1
V: TRBV29-1
J: TRBJ1-5
DNA: TGCAGCGTTGGGGCCGGACAGGGAGTAAATCAGCCCCAGCATTTT
CDR3: CSVGAGQGVNQPQHF

size: few
D: NA
V: TRBV7-9
J: TRBJ2-1
DNA: TGTGCCAGCAGCTTAGGGGCTACCCAAGAGCAGTTCTTC
CDR3: CASSLGATQEQFF

size: NA
D: TRBD1
V: TRBV29-1
J: TRBJ2-7
DNA: TGCAGCGTAGAGGTGGACAGGAACGATCTCTCCTACGAGCAGTACTTC
CDR3: CSVEVDRNDLSYEQYF

size: few
D: TRBD1
V: TRBV12-3/TRBV12-4
J: TRBJ2-5
DNA: TGTGCCAGCAGATCAGACAGGGGGCGGGAGACCCAGTACTTC
CDR3: CASRSDRGRETQYF

size: few
D: TRBD2
V: TRBV7-2
J: TRBJ2-7
DNA: TGTGCCAGCACCCTTCGGACTAGCGGGACCGAGCAGTACTTC
CDR3: CASTLRTSGTEQYF

size: NA
D: NA
V: TRBV15
J: TRBJ2-1
DNA: TGTGCCACCAGCAGACAGACCGGGAATGAGCAGTTCTTC
CDR3: CATSRQTGNEQFF

size: NA
D: NA
V: TRBV3-1
J: TRBJ2-3
DNA: TGTGCCAGCAGCTCAGCCCCAGATACGCAGTATTTT
CDR3: CASSSAPDTQYF

size: few
D: TRBD2
V: TRBV20-1
J: TRBJ2-5
DNA: TGCAGTGCTAGAGATCTCGGGACTAGCGGTCGCACGCAAGAGACCCAGTACTTC
CDR3: CSARDLGTSGRTQETQYF

size: NA
D: TRBD2
V: TRBV20-1
J: TRBJ2-3
DNA: TGCAGTGCCCCTAGCGGGGGAAACACAGATACGCAGTATTTT
CDR3: CSAPSGGNTDTQYF

size: NA
D: NA
V: TRBV7-2
J: TRBJ2-7
DNA: TGTGCCAGCAGCTTTGAGAGTGGAGGGGGCCCCGCTCTGGACTACGAGCAGTACTTC
CDR3: CASSFESGGGPALDYEQYF

size: NA
D: NA
V: TRBV7-2
J: TRBJ2-5
DNA: TGTGCCAGCACCTCTAGAAGACAAGAGACCCAGTACTTC
CDR3: CASTSRRQETQYF

size: few
D: NA
V: TRBV7-2
J: TRBJ2-5
DNA: TGTGCCAGCAGCTTAGAAATAACGGGGGAGACCCAGTACTTC
CDR3: CASSLEITGETQYF

size: NA
D: NA
V: TRBV15
J: TRBJ1-2
DNA: TGTGCCACCAGCAGAGATCCGGTGGGTGGCTACACCTTC
CDR3: CATSRDPVGGYTF

size: few
D: TRBD1
V: TRBV7-2
J: TRBJ2-3
DNA: TGTGCCAGCAGCTTAGCTCTATCTCGGGACAGGCAGTATTTT
CDR3: CASSLALSRDRQYF

size: few
D: TRBD2
V: TRBV20-1
J: TRBJ2-7
DNA: TGCAGTGCTACGGGAGGGGGAGGAGAGCAGTACTTC
CDR3: CSATGGGGEQYF

size: few
D: TRBD2
V: TRBV4-1
J: TRBJ2-7
DNA: TGCGCCAGCAGCCAACGAGCGGGAGTCACCGAGCAGTACTTC
CDR3: CASSQRAGVTEQYF

size: NA
D: NA
V: TRBV6-5
J: TRBJ2-1
DNA: TGTGCCAGCAGTTTGGCCCGGTCCAGGGCAAATGAGCAGTTCTTC
CDR3: CASSLARSRANEQFF

size: NA
D: NA
V: TRBV20-1
J: TRBJ1-5
DNA: TGCAGTGCTAGACCCGAAGGCCAGAATCAGCCCCAGCATTTT
CDR3: CSARPEGQNQPQHF

size: once
D: NA
V: TRBV29-1
J: TRBJ2-7
DNA: TGCAGCGTTGAAGAACCAGCGGCCAACCGCTACGAGCAGTACTTC
CDR3: CSVEEPAANRYEQYF

size: NA
D: NA
V: TRBV29-1
J: TRBJ2-4
DNA: TGCAGCGTTGAAGGGCCTGGTGGAGCCAAAAACATTCAGTACTTC
CDR3: CSVEGPGGAKNIQYF

size: NA
D: NA
V: TRBV3-1
J: TRBJ1-2
DNA: TGTGCCAGCAGCCGGGTAGGGAAGGGCCGGCATGGCTACACCTTC
CDR3: CASSRVGKGRHGYTF